Sequencing of this T cell receptor (beta chain) was carried out in a study of blood T cells in healthy people across ages. Across the study: Template switching picked up about one barcoded beta molecule for each two T cells. Study observations and caveats: Estimates of total diversity, which came from one million sequenced T cells, were considered to be underestimates.

Trimming cost V 8 bases and J 7 bases, with 18 bases left between them. Germline V gene data show CDR1 as SNHLY and CDR2 as FYNNEI. The CDR3 spans 14 residues. A second about 7 to 12 cycle PCR used barcoded and J-beta primers. Per-sample output comprised a minimum of 2.5 million paired-end reads containing CDR3. TCRdb called the 5' RACE reads again in MiXCR, with one record for every CDR3 protein. This sample has fewer than 2 million distinct CDR3 sequences, with approximately 39% found just once. Note on this clonotype: Antigen specificity is unknown.

The draw of peripheral blood yielded ten milliliters from each donor. The source material was blood. The V gene is TRBV2, the J gene TRBJ1-5; possibly TRBD1 for D (5 bases). This sequence originates from a human donor in good health. CDR3: CASGTPTEGQPQHF. The CDR3 nucleotides read TGTGCCAGCGGAACTCCGACAGAGGGGCAGCCCCAGCATTTT.